This TCR beta chain was recovered during a study of cytomegalovirus exposure and HLA in healthy donors. Whole-study findings and limits: In a later analysis, HLA-associated TCR beta chains were more clonally expanded than equally common others.

In the case of this clone: Its cognate antigen is unknown.

The PCR used 60 Vbeta and 13 Jbeta primers. TCRdb keeps only in-frame clones here, not all; method: immunoSEQ multiplex PCR. The repertoire consists of around 260,000 clones, with 75% to 90% occurring once and the leading ten covering approximately 0.3%. CDR3 length: 14 residues. CDR1 and CDR2 from the germline V gene are SGHAT and FQDESV (reference sequence). V was trimmed by 5 bases and J by 7 bases, leaving 16 bases between them. The receptor comes from a girl between 2 and 10 years old in good health and CMV-seronegative. The chain is built from TRBV11-1 and TRBJ2-3, with D possibly TRBD2 on 6 matching bases. Sequenced input: PBMCs. The CDR3 loop reads CASSHGGRLNTQYF. The CDR3 DNA reads TGTGCCAGCAGCCATGGGGGGAGACTAAATACGCAGTATTTT.